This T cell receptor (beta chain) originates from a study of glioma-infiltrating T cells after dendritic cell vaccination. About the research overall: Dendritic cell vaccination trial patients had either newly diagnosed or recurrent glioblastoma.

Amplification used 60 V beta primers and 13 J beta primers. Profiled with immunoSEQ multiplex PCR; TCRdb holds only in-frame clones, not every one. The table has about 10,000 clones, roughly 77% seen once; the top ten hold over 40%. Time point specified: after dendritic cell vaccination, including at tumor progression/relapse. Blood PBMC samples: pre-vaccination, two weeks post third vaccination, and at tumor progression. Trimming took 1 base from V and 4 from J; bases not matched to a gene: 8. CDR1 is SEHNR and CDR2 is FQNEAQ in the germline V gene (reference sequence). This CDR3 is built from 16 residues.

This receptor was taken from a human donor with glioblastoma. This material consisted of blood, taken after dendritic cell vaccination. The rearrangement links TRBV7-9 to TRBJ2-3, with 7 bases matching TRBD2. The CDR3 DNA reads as TGTGCCAGCAGCTTAGGCTCGCGGGAGTGGTCAGATACGCAGTATTTT. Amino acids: CASSLGSREWSDTQYF.